The T cell receptor beta chain under discussion was sequenced for a study of human T cells and chemical hapten exposure. Unique molecular identifiers were attached to individual cDNA molecules during library preparation. From the RACE reads, TCRdb called clonotypes with MiXCR, one entry per CDR3 protein. The data hold fewer than 400,000 distinct CDR3 sequences, with 6% to 8.5% observed a single time. In its sample, this clonotype was seen a few times. Its antigen is as yet unknown. The time point: patch test 1, 2 weeks after DPC sensitization. Treatment described: therapeutic diphenylcyclopropenone sensitization with weekly scalp DPC. Study findings and constraints: DPC sensitization produced no change in TCRs with frequency above 1 in 1000. Alopecia was present in the donors, so their immune response may differ from healthy people's.

The sequence derives from a woman aged 18 to 35 with alopecia areata. Some clones in this sample may be carry-over from other donors' samples. The sample consisted of whole blood, taken in connection with sensitization to the hapten diphenylcyclopropenone (DPC).

CDR3 nucleotide sequence: TGCGCCAGCAGCCAAGAATTGGCGGGGGCGAAAGATACGCAGTATTTT. This sequence encodes CASSQELAGAKDTQYF. The rearrangement links TRBV4-1 to TRBJ2-3; D is possibly TRBD2 (7 bases). The CDR3 totals 16 residues. The V end was cut by 0 bases, the J end by 5 bases, with 15 bases between. CDR1 MGHRA and CDR2 YSYEKL come from the germline V gene.